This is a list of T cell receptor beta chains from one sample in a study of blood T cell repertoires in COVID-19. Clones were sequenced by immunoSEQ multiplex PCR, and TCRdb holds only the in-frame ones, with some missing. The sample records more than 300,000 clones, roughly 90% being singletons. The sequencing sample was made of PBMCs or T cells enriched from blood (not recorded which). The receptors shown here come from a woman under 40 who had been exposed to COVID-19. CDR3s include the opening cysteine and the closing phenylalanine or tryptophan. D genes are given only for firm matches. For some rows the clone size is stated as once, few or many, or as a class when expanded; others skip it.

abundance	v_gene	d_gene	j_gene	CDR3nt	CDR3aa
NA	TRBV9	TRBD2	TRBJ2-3	TGTGCCAGCAGCAAAACTGCGGGGGGGCCGGGAGATACGCAGTATTTT	CASSKTAGGPGDTQYF
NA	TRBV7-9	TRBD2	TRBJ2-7	TGTGCCAGCAGCTTACTGCGGGGGAGCGATTACGAGCAGTACTTC	CASSLLRGSDYEQYF
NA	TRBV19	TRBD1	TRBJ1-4	TGTGCCAGTACTGCCGGGACAGGGAATGAAAAACTGTTTTTT	CASTAGTGNEKLFF
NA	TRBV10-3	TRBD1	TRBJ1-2	TGTGCCATCAGTCCACAGGGGGCTGGCTACACCTTC	CAISPQGAGYTF
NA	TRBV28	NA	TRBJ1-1	TGTGCCAGCAGCCAAAGGGGGGGGAACACTGAAGCTTTCTTT	CASSQRGGNTEAFF
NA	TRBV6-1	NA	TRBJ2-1	TGTGCCAGCAGTGATCGGGGTGATTCCTCCTACAATGAGCAGTTCTTC	CASSDRGDSSYNEQFF
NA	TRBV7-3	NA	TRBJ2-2	TGTGCCAGCAGCTTCGGAGCGGCGGGCAGTACCGGGGAGCTGTTTTTT	CASSFGAAGSTGELFF
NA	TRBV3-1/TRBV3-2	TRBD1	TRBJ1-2	TGTGCCAGCAGCCCACAACAGGGGGCAGCGGACTATGGCTACACCTTC	CASSPQQGAADYGYTF
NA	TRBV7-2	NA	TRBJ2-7	TGTGCCAGCAGCTTAGGGGCCAGGTCCTACGAGCAGTACTTC	CASSLGARSYEQYF
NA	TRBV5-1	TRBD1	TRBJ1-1	TGCGCCAGCACCTTGTCCCCGAGGGGGCTCACTGAAGCTTTCTTT	CASTLSPRGLTEAFF
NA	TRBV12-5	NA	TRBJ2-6	TGTGCTAGTGGTTTGGCAAGGACACCCGTGCTTGAGGCCAACGTCCTGACTTTC	CASGLARTPVLEANVLTF
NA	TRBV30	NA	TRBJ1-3	TGTGCCTGGAATTGGGGGGGGCCCGGAAGGAACACCATATATTTT	CAWNWGGPGRNTIYF
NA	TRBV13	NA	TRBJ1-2	TGTGCCAGCAGCTTATGGGGGGTAGAAAACTATGGCTACACCTTC	CASSLWGVENYGYTF
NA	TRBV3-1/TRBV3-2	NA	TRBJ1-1	TGTGCCAGCAGTCCATCCCGGGGCACTGAAGCTTTCTTT	CASSPSRGTEAFF
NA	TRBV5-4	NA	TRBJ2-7	TGTGCCAGCAGCCTAGGGGGCGGGGACACTGCCTACGAGCAGTACTTC	CASSLGGGDTAYEQYF
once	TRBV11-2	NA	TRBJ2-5	TGTGCCAGCAGCTCTATACGGGGTCCCTTTGAGACCCAGTACTTC	CASSSIRGPFETQYF
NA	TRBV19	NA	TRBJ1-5	TGTGCCAGTAGTATAGTTGGCAGATATAGCAATCAGCCCCAGCATTTT	CASSIVGRYSNQPQHF
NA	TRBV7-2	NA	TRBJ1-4	TGTGCCAGCAGCCGCCGGGGGGAAAAACTGTTTTTT	CASSRRGEKLFF
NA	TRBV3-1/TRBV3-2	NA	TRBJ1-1	TGTGCCAGCAGCCAAGCGGACAGCCGTACAAACACTGAAGCTTTCTTT	CASSQADSRTNTEAFF
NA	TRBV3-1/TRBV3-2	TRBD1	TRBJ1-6	TGTGCCAGCAGCTCACAGGGGGCCTTAAATTCACCCCTCCACTTT	CASSSQGALNSPLHF
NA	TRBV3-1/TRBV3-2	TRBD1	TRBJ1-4	TGTGCCAGCAGGCCCACAGGGGGCGCTAATGAAAAACTGTTTTTT	CASRPTGGANEKLFF
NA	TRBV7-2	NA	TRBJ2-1	TGTGCCAGCAGCTTAGGGCCCAGCGGGTACAATGAGCAGTTCTTC	CASSLGPSGYNEQFF
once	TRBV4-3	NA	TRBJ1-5	TGCGCCAGCAGCCAAGATTTTCGGGGAAGGGGCAATCAGCCCCAGCATTTT	CASSQDFRGRGNQPQHF
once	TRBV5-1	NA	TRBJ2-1	TGCGCCAGCAGCCCTACTAGGAGCTCCTACAATGAGCAGTTCTTC	CASSPTRSSYNEQFF
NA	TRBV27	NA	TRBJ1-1	TGTGCCAGCAGTTTAGTAGGGGTCACTGAAGCTTTCTTT	CASSLVGVTEAFF
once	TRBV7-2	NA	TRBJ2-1	TGTGCCAGCAGCTTAGACCGTGTGGGGACATCTGGCGATGAGCAGTTCTTC	CASSLDRVGTSGDEQFF
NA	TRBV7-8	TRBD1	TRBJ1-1	TGTGCCAGCAGCTCAGGGGGTATGATGAACACTGAAGCTTTCTTT	CASSSGGMMNTEAFF
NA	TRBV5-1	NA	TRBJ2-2	TGCGCCAGCAGCTTCTTGACTACCGGGAACACCGGGGAGCTGTTTTTT	CASSFLTTGNTGELFF
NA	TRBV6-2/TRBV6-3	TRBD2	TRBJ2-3	TGTGCCAGCAGTTACTCTGAGCGGGGGACTTGGGGAGATACGCAGTATTTT	CASSYSERGTWGDTQYF
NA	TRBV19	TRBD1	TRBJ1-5	TGTGCCAGTAGTAAATACGGGACAGGGGAACTCAATCAGCCCCAGCATTTT	CASSKYGTGELNQPQHF
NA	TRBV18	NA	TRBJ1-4	TGTGCCAGCTCATCATTGACAGTTGCAACTAATGAAAAACTGTTTTTT	CASSSLTVATNEKLFF
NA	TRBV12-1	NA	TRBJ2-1	TGTGCCAGCAGCTTAATCAGATCGGGTTCCCGGGGGGTTTATGACAATGAGCAGTTCTTC	CASSLIRSGSRGVYDNEQFF